One and the same sample provided the 3 T cell receptor beta chains below, sequenced in a study of cytomegalovirus exposure and HLA in healthy donors. PCR employed 60 Vbeta and 13 Jbeta primers. The protocol was immunoSEQ multiplex PCR, while the TCRdb copy is restricted to in-frame clones and leaves out a portion. Its table records under 70,000 clones. Material for sequencing was PBMCs. The source of these receptors is a female donor in good health and CMV-seropositive.

The chain uses TRBV5-1 and TRBJ2-5, with 8 bases fitting TRBD1. The trim removed 4 bases at V and 3 bases at J, leaving 5 bases unmatched. The germline V gene encodes CDR1 SGHRS and CDR2 YFSETQ. The CDR3 consists of 14 residues. Here the CDR3 DNA reads TGCGCCAGCAGCGCCGGACAGGGTGAAGAGACCCAGTACTTC. Its protein is CASSAGQGEETQYF.

The chain couples TRBV6-1 to TRBJ2-7; the D is unclear. V lost 0 bases, J lost 4 bases, and 7 bases lay in between. The CDR3 length is 13 residues. Germline V gene lookup returns CDR1 MNHNS and CDR2 SASEGT. Here the CDR3 DNA reads TGTGCCAGCAGTGAAGCGGCACAGTACGAGCAGTACTTC. Its protein is CASSEAAQYEQYF.

The genes are TRBV7-2 and TRBJ1-5, with D perhaps TRBD1 (5 bases). Germline V gene lookup returns CDR1 SGHTA and CDR2 FQGNSA. Trimming stripped 0 bases from V and 5 bases from J, with 5 bases between. The CDR3 consists of 13 residues. The CDR3 region is CASSLAGDQPQHF. The CDR3 region has the DNA TGTGCCAGCAGCTTAGCAGGGGATCAGCCCCAGCATTTT.